This entry is about one T cell receptor (beta chain). This receptor's antigen is unknown. Per-nucleotide qualities are absent, and no much larger clonotype sits a single base away. These data are taken from a study of identical twins (dated by TCRdb to the mid-2010s). As for the study more broadly: The study deep-sequenced TCR alpha and beta repertoires from monozygotic twins, unrelated adults of various ages and cord blood to test whether fetal clonotypes persist. To rule out contamination, replicate twin experiments were performed at different times with different library preparation protocols. Here is what the overall study found, with its caveats: Invariant T cells such as MAIT and iNKT could partly confound zero-insertion analyses, though diverse VJ usage argued against this for most clonotypes. Abundant cord blood beta clonotypes had fewer insertions, young adult naive repertoires showed a similar but weaker trend, and memory repertoires showed no such trend. A weaker excess of twin sharing was found in beta out-of-frame sequences because the signal-to-noise ratio was lowered by fewer shared sequences. Because the same donors could not be followed over many years, the conclusions relied on cross-sectional statistical analysis. In monozygotic twins, recombination models systematically underestimated out-of-frame TCR alpha sharing, but the models matched the sharing seen between unrelated individuals. Out-of-frame TCR alpha sequences shared between twins showed an excess of low generation-probability sequences compared with coincidental sharing between unrelated individuals.

All donors were healthy Caucasians. The twin cohort consisted of three pairs of female monozygotic twins, all aged about 18 to 30 years. Peripheral blood mononuclear cells were used as the source from which RNA for TCR libraries was isolated. The method was 5' RACE. Sequencer: Illumina HiSeq 2000. A universal primer binding site was added through template switching, and the final cDNA carried a unique molecular identifier so that TCR cDNA molecules could be counted accurately. First-strand cDNA for TCR alpha and beta chains was synthesized from specific primers in the conserved constant-segment region. Each cDNA library was double barcoded, with a SMART-Mk sample barcode plus Illumina barcodes, to control for contamination. TruSeq adapter sequences and Illumina sample barcodes were added in two successive PCR steps. The TCR alpha and beta cDNA libraries were sequenced on the Illumina HiSeq platform using custom primers. In the source study's methods: MiGEC processed the raw reads to extract unique molecular identifiers, while MiXCR was used to determine the CDR3 positions. Recombination models were inferred per individual with the repgenHMM and IGoR tools using an EM algorithm. The tcR package in R was used for shared clonotype analysis, with sharing normalized by the product of cloneset sizes. Out-of-frame nonproductive sequences were analyzed to study raw recombination free of thymic and clonal selection effects. The public reads were quality trimmed at Q25 with fastp and then assembled into clones with MiXCR by TCRdb, keeping productive beta chains. Under each unique CDR3 protein, matching rows form one entry showing the most common genes and DNA. What appears here as the V and J calls and clone size reflects TCRdb's work, not the paper's. The sample has some 760,000 distinct CDR3 sequences on record, 15% to 20% of them singletons. 10% to 15% of the sample is in the top ten clones.

V is shortened by 4 bases, J by 4 bases, and the region joining them spans 13 bases. Counted from cysteine to phenylalanine, this CDR3 has 14 amino acids. Here the CDR3 DNA is all that survives: 42 bases in frame from base 1. The data also belong to a second study, concerning T cells expressing NK-cell markers. That second publication adds: In sorted CD3+CD56+NKG2C+, CD3+CD56+NKG2C- and CD3+CD56-NKG2C+ T-cell subsets from eight donors, TCR beta-chain repertoires were profiled. Of the eight sequenced donors, seven were found to be HCMV-seropositive and one was found to be HCMV-seronegative. In several experiments an anti-gammadeltaTCR antibody was added to restrict sorting to alphabetaTCR-expressing T cells. In over 5 donors, the dominant CD3+CD56+NKG2C+ clonotypes were among the top 10 CD8+ clonotypes and accounted for roughly 1.0-7.5% of CD8+ T cells. Those dominant clonotypes were again the most abundant among CD3+CD56-NKG2C+ cells in a few donors, at 28.3-60.1%. It remained unclear whether the expanded NKG2C-expressing T cell clones were specific for HCMV antigens. The study sequenced eight donors, all healthy volunteers chosen at random: three men and five women. HCMV serostatus was determined by detecting HCMV-specific IgG in serum with a commercial ELISA kit. For about six donors, unsorted PBMC were also used to sequence bulk peripheral blood T-cell repertoires. Reads were demultiplexed and grouped by UMI with MIGEC, and clonotypes were assembled and quantified with MiTCR. To exclude erroneous sequences, any TCR cDNA sequence not supported by at least two reads was discarded. The tcR package was used for downstream repertoire analysis, with clonotypes matched between fractions based on CDR3 nucleotide sequence plus V segment. VDJmatch was used to annotate antigen specificity against VDJdb, with one amino acid substitution in CDR3 permitted.

Sequenced input: PBMCs. The receptor was derived from a woman between 18 and 30 years old in good health. The chain is assembled from TRBV12-3 or TRBV12-4 and TRBJ1-2; no D gene can be assigned with confidence. The bases are TGTGCCAGCAGTTCGGGCCAGCTCCCCTATGGCTACACCTTC. This sequence encodes CASSSGQLPYGYTF.